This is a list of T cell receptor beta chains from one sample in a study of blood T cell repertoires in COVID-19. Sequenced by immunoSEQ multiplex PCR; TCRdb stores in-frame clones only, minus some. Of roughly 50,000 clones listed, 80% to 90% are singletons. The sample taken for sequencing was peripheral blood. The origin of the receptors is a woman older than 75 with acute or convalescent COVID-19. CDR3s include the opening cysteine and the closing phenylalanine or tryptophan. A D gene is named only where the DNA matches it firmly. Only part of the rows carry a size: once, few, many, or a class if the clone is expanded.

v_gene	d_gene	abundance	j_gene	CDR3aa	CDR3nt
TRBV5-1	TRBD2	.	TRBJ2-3	CASSLAAGVKTDTQYF	TGCGCCAGCAGCTTGGCAGCGGGGGTTAAAACAGATACGCAGTATTTT
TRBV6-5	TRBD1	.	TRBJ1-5	CASRSRQGSYQPQHF	TGTGCCAGCAGGTCTCGACAGGGGTCGTATCAGCCCCAGCATTTT
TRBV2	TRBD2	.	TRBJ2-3	CASNRLAGGQYTQYF	TGTGCCAGCAATAGACTAGCGGGGGGGCAATATACGCAGTATTTT
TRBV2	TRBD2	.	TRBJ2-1	CASWSGEGEQFF	TGTGCCAGCTGGAGCGGGGAGGGTGAGCAGTTCTTC
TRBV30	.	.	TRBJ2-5	CAWNPGGVAQYF	TGTGCCTGGAATCCTGGCGGGGTAGCCCAGTACTTC
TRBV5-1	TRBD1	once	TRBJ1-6	CASTLRQGGSNSPLHF	TGCGCCAGCACCTTAAGACAGGGGGGGAGTAATTCACCCCTCCACTTT
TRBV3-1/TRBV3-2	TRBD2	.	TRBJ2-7	CASSQRAGGAYEQYF	TGTGCCAGCAGCCAGAGAGCGGGGGGAGCCTACGAGCAGTACTTC
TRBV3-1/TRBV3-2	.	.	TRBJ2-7	CASSLTGNPYEQYF	TGTGCCAGCAGCCTAACAGGGAACCCCTACGAGCAGTACTTC
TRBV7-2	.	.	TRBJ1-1	CASSSPRLRVPTEAFF	TGTGCCAGCAGCTCTCCCAGGTTGAGGGTTCCCACTGAAGCTTTCTTT
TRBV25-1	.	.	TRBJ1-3	CASSINFGNTIYF	TGTGCCAGCAGTATAAATTTCGGAAACACCATATATTTT
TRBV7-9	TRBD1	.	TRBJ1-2	CASSLGQGANYGYTF	TGTGCCAGCAGCTTGGGACAGGGGGCTAACTATGGCTACACCTTC
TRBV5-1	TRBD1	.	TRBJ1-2	CASSLGSGTGFDGYTF	TGCGCCAGCAGCTTGGGGTCAGGGACAGGGTTCGATGGCTACACCTTC
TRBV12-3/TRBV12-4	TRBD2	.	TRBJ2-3	CASSFSGGTQYF	TGTGCCAGCAGTTTTTCGGGAGGTACGCAGTATTTT
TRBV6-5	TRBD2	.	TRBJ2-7	CASLTSFSSYEQYF	TGTGCCAGCTTGACTAGCTTCAGCTCCTACGAGCAGTACTTC
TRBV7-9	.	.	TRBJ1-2	CASSLGSPPEGYTF	TGTGCCAGCAGCTTAGGGAGCCCCCCTGAAGGCTACACCTTC
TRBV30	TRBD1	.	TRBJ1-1	CAWSDRDTEAFF	TGTGCCTGGAGCGACAGGGACACTGAAGCTTTCTTT
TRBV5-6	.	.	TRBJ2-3	CASSPGLTDHTDTQYF	TGTGCCAGCAGCCCGGGACTGACAGACCACACAGATACGCAGTATTTT
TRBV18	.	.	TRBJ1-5	CASSPNRSNQPQHF	TGTGCCAGCTCACCTAATCGTAGCAATCAGCCCCAGCATTTT
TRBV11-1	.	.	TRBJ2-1	CASSFSLGGEANEQFF	TGTGCCAGCAGCTTTTCACTAGGAGGGGAAGCCAATGAGCAGTTCTTC
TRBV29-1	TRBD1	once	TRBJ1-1	CSVLTGGMAEAFF	TGCAGCGTTCTGACAGGGGGAATGGCTGAAGCTTTCTTT
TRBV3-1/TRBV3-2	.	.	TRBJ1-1	CASSRRATEAFF	TGTGCCAGCAGCCGCAGGGCTACTGAAGCTTTCTTT
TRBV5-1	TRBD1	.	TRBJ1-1	CASSLGQANAEAFF	TGCGCCAGCAGCTTAGGACAGGCCAACGCTGAAGCTTTCTTT
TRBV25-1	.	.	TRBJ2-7	CASSEVGRLYEQYF	TGTGCCAGCAGTGAGGTAGGCAGACTCTACGAGCAGTACTTC
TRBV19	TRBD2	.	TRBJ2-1	CASSMTSGHSNNEQFF	TGTGCCAGTAGTATGACTAGCGGACACTCTAACAATGAGCAGTTCTTC
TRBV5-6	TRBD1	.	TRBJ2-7	CASSLPGQGKEYEQYF	TGTGCCAGCAGCTTACCGGGACAGGGAAAGGAATACGAGCAGTACTTC
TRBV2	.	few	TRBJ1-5	CASSRDWEDQPQHF	TGTGCCAGCAGCCGGGACTGGGAGGATCAGCCCCAGCATTTT
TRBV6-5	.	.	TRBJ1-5	CASSPHGADNQPQHF	TGTGCCAGCAGTCCCCACGGTGCCGACAATCAGCCCCAGCATTTT
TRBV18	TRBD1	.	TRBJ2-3	CASSPPRQGRYTDTQYF	TGTGCCAGCTCACCCCCGCGACAGGGAAGATACACAGATACGCAGTATTTT
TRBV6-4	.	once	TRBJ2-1	CASSDLRGGYNEQFF	TGTGCCAGCAGTGATTTGAGGGGGGGTTACAATGAGCAGTTCTTC
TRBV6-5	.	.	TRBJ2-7	CASSYGEGRSSYEQYF	TGTGCCAGCAGTTACGGGGAAGGGAGAAGCTCCTACGAGCAGTACTTC
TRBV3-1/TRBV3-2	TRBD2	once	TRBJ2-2	CASSPPLAGGPGELFF	TGTGCCAGCAGCCCGCCACTAGCGGGGGGGCCCGGGGAGCTGTTTTTT
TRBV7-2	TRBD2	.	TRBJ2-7	CASSGGLPRGASYEQYF	TGTGCCAGCAGCGGAGGACTTCCGCGGGGGGCATCCTACGAGCAGTACTTC
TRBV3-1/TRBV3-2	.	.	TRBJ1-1	CASSQDSGVDTEAFF	TGTGCCAGCAGCCAAGATAGCGGGGTGGACACTGAAGCTTTCTTT
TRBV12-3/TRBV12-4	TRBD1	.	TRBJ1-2	CASSSRQGYGYTF	TGTGCCAGCAGTTCTCGACAGGGATATGGCTACACCTTC
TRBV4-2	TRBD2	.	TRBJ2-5	CASSQALAGGQETQYF	TGTGCCAGCAGCCAAGCCCTAGCGGGGGGCCAAGAGACCCAGTACTTC
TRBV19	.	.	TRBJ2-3	CASSRQFTDTQYF	TGTGCCAGTAGCCGACAGTTCACAGATACGCAGTATTTT
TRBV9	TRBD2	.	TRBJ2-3	CASSVALGTSGGARDTQYF	TGTGCCAGCAGCGTAGCCCTTGGGACTAGCGGGGGGGCGAGAGATACGCAGTATTTT
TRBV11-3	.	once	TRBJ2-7	CASSHEHNAYEQYF	TGTGCCAGCAGCCATGAACATAATGCCTACGAGCAGTACTTC
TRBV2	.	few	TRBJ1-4	CASRRAGLSNEKLFF	TGTGCCAGCAGAAGAGCGGGACTGTCGAATGAAAAACTGTTTTTT
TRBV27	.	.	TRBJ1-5	CASSLSSGGHSNQPQHF	TGTGCCAGCAGTTTATCGTCGGGGGGGCATAGCAATCAGCCCCAGCATTTT
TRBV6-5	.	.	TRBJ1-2	CASSNPTPRGYTF	TGTGCCAGCAGTAACCCAACGCCGAGGGGCTACACCTTC